This T cell receptor (beta chain) was captured by sequencing in a study of beta chain features in type 1 diabetes. All of the isolated RNA was reverse transcribed, so expressed TCRB transcripts were sequenced. This table comes from immunoSEQ multiplex PCR, and its TCRdb copy is limited to in-frame clones, with some not included. The sample lists almost 350,000 clones; roughly a tenth were seen once. A few counts support this clone. Antigen unknown. Study-wide results and caveats: Type 1 diabetes patients showed a moderate but significant shortening of TCRB CDR3s in all four CD4+ subsets. In patients and controls equally, PCR might favor templates that are shorter.

The CDR3 length is 15 residues. Deletions cut 0 bases from V and 2 bases from J, with 8 bases between. Germline V gives CDR1 SGHAT, CDR2 FQNNGV. The V call is TRBV11-2, the J call TRBJ1-5; tentative D call: TRBD1 (6 bases). Sequenced input: central memory CD4+ T cells from blood. The TCR sequence derives from a man aged 25-40 years with type 1 diabetes. The CDR3 DNA sequence: TGTGCCAGCAGCTTAGATCCAGGGGGCAATCAGCCCCAGCATTTT. It translates to CASSLDPGGNQPQHF.